These 29 T cell receptor beta chains came from one sample sequenced in a study of shared clonotypes between healthy human individuals. Some clones are missing from TCRdb's copy, which holds only in-frame ones; the method was immunoSEQ multiplex PCR. The repertoire holds 2 million to 2.5 million clones, with 85% to 95% as singletons. The sequenced sample consisted of naive CD4+ T cells sorted from blood. Regarding subset: CD45RA+ positively selected. Receptor source: a man aged 18 to 29 in good health.

This chain uses TRBV7-9 with TRBJ1-2; unclear D gene. With 1 base removed from V and 8 bases from J, the gap between germline ends came to 11 bases. From germline, CDR1 is SEHNR and CDR2 FQNEAQ (reference sequence). This CDR3 contains 13 residues. This CDR3 is CASSLEPVSGYTF. The DNA for the CDR3 is TGTGCCAGCAGCTTAGAGCCAGTTAGCGGCTACACCTTC.

V is TRBV4-3 and J is TRBJ2-7; 11 bases map to TRBD2. Germline assignment: CDR1 LGHNA and CDR2 YSLEER. This CDR3 contains 17 residues. Trimming cost V 5 bases and J 5 bases; bases outside gene matches: 14. This chain's CDR3 is CASSKGNVAGGLHEQYF. The CDR3 DNA sequence: TGCGCCAGCAGCAAAGGGAACGTAGCGGGAGGGCTCCACGAGCAGTACTTC.

The chain has TRBV19 and TRBJ2-2, with a tentative D call TRBD2 (6 bases). The CDR3 runs to 15 residues. Germline-derived CDR1 and CDR2 are LNHDA and SQIVND (reference sequence). Trimming shortened V by 5 bases and J by 4 bases, and 14 bases separated the two germline ends. The CDR3: CASSPSRGGTGELFF. DNA for the CDR3: TGTGCCAGTAGTCCCAGCCGGGGAGGCACCGGGGAGCTGTTTTTT.

V gene TRBV5-4 combines with J gene TRBJ2-7, with D possibly matching TRBD2 (6 bases). The V gene's germline CDR1 is SGHNT and CDR2 YYREEE (reference sequence). CDR3 length: 13 residues. V lost 0 bases and J 5 bases, leaving 9 bases between the germline ends. The CDR3 bases are TGTGCCAGCAGCTTGGTGGAGGGTCACGAGCAGTACTTC. This codes for CASSLVEGHEQYF.

V and J are TRBV5-1 and TRBJ1-2, with 9 bases that match TRBD1. Trimming took 4 bases from V and 8 from J; bases not matched to a gene: 12. The V gene's germline CDR1 is SGHRS and CDR2 YFSETQ. The CDR3 has 15 residues. CDR3 protein: CASSPGDRDPAGYTF. CDR3 DNA: TGCGCCAGCAGCCCGGGGGACAGGGACCCAGCGGGCTACACCTTC. The entire variable domain, with the rest obtained from reference TRBV5-1 and TRBJ1-2, is as follows: KAGVTQTPRYLIKTRGQQVTLSCSPISGHRSVSWYQQTPGQGLQFLFEYFSETQRNKGNFPGRFSGRQFSNSRSEMNVSTLELGDSALYLCASSPGDRDPAGYTFGSGTRLTVV.

This sequence joins TRBV5-1 and TRBJ1-4; D is perhaps TRBD1 (5 bases). Trimming took off 0 bases at V and 7 bases at J, with 13 bases between the two ends. CDR1 and CDR2 (germline): SGHRS, YFSETQ. CDR3 length: 15 amino acids. CDR3 nucleotide sequence: TGCGCCAGCAGCTTGGGCGGGACTCGGACTGAAAAACTGTTTTTT. This codes for CASSLGGTRTEKLFF.

Concerning this clone itself: The same CDR3 can be traced to other DNA sequences in this sample. The chain links TRBV19 to TRBJ2-4, with D unresolved. The germline V gene has CDR1 LNHDA and CDR2 SQIVND (reference sequence). The CDR3 is made up of 11 amino acids. V was cut by 3 bases and J by 7 bases, with 4 bases left in between. The CDR3 protein is CASSIGNIQYF. As DNA, the CDR3 is TGTGCCAGTAGTATCGGGAACATTCAGTACTTC.

This chain connects TRBV30 to TRBJ1-2, with D unresolved. This CDR3 contains 12 residues. Trimming took off 7 bases at V and 8 bases at J, with 17 bases between the two ends. Germline values: CDR1 GTSNPN, CDR2 SVGIG (reference sequence). CDR3 region: CAYSPGDLGYTF. The CDR3, as DNA: TGTGCCTATAGTCCAGGCGACTTAGGCTACACCTTC.

The V and J genes are TRBV9 and TRBJ1-2; the D is unclear. The CDR3 is made up of 13 amino acids. Trimming stripped 8 bases from V and 2 bases from J, with 13 bases between. Germline V gene lookup returns CDR1 SGDLS and CDR2 YYNGEE. Here the CDR3 reads CASSDQPNYGYTF. In nucleotides, the CDR3 is TGTGCCAGTTCGGACCAACCCAACTATGGCTACACCTTC.

In its sample, this clone was seen once. J is TRBJ2-7 and V is TRBV18, with D possibly being TRBD2 (6 bases). This CDR3 is built from 14 residues. V lost 4 bases and J lost 0, with 10 bases in between. Germline CDR1 KGHSH, CDR2 LQKENI. Here the CDR3 DNA reads TGTGCCAGCTCACAAGGGACTTACTCCTACGAGCAGTACTTC. Translation: CASSQGTYSYEQYF.

V usage is TRBV10-1 and J usage is TRBJ2-7; D uncertain. The germline CDR1 and CDR2 sequences are WNHNN and SYGVQD (reference sequence). CDR3 length equals 12 residues. With 3 bases removed from V and 0 bases from J, the gap between germline ends came to 3 bases. As DNA, the CDR3 is TGCGCCAGCAGTGACACCTCCTACGAGCAGTACTTC. As protein: CASSDTSYEQYF.

V usage is TRBV29-1 and J usage is TRBJ2-5; D not resolved. The germline V and J ends were trimmed by 6 bases and 1 base, with 9 bases remaining between them. CDR1 and CDR2 from the germline V gene are SQVTM and ANQGSEA. This CDR3 contains 12 residues. The CDR3 DNA sequence: TGCAGCGTCATCAGGTCCCAAGAGACCCAGTACTTC. Translated, it gives CSVIRSQETQYF. The variable domain in full, with the rest retrieved from reference TRBV29-1 and TRBJ2-5, is SAVISQKPSRDICQRGTSLTIQCQVDSQVTMMFWYRQQPGQSLTLIATANQGSEATYESGFVIDKFPISRPNLTFSTLTVSNMSPEDSSIYLCSVIRSQETQYFGPGTRLLVL.

V gene TRBV10-3 combines with J gene TRBJ1-2; D remains unclear. V lost 4 bases, J lost 7 bases, and 13 bases lay in between. The CDR3 consists of 13 residues. CDR1 and CDR2 (germline): ENHRY, SYGVKD. The CDR3 sequence: CAISGTEIGGYTF. The CDR3 nucleotides read TGTGCCATCAGTGGAACGGAGATCGGTGGCTACACCTTC.

This sequence joins TRBV4-2 and TRBJ1-1; weak D call: TRBD1 (5 bases). V was trimmed by 1 base and J by 0 bases, leaving 18 bases between them. The CDR3 sequence is 18 residues long. Germline-derived CDR1 and CDR2 are LGHNA and YNFKEQ. CDR3: CASSQAGAGNLMNTEAFF. The CDR3 DNA reads TGTGCCAGCAGCCAAGCGGGTGCAGGGAACCTTATGAACACTGAAGCTTTCTTT.

V usage is TRBV2 and J usage is TRBJ1-3; no clear D gene. The CDR3 runs 14 residues. Between the trimmed V and J ends, which lost 3 bases and 0 bases, there was a span of 6 bases. Germline V lookup: CDR1 SNHLY, CDR2 FYNNEI. CDR3 loop: CASSEESSGNTIYF. The CDR3 nucleotides are TGTGCCAGCAGTGAGGAGAGCTCTGGAAACACCATATATTTT.

The chain links TRBV7-2 to TRBJ2-2; possibly TRBD2 for D (5 bases). With 2 bases removed from V and 2 bases from J, the gap between germline ends came to 12 bases. The CDR3 is made up of 16 amino acids. In germline, CDR1 is SGHTA, CDR2 FQGNSA. CDR3 sequence reads: CASSLLPGINTGELFF. The CDR3 DNA follows: TGTGCCAGCAGCTTACTCCCCGGGATAAACACCGGGGAGCTGTTTTTT.

In DNA form, the CDR3 reads TGTGCCATCTCTCGGGGTTCTGGTACGCAGTATTTT. Residues: CAISRGSGTQYF. The chain couples TRBV10-3 to TRBJ2-3, with D perhaps matching TRBD2 (5 bases). Trimming removed 8 bases at V and 8 bases at J, with 14 bases between. CDR3 length: 12 amino acids. Germline CDR1 reads ENHRY; CDR2 reads SYGVKD.

This clone was recorded only once. The J gene is TRBJ1-4, the V gene TRBV10-3, with 10 nucleotides matching TRBD1. After removal of 4 bases from V and 6 bases from J, the junction contained 2 bases not matched to a gene. The CDR3 has 14 amino acids. In germline, CDR1 is ENHRY, CDR2 SYGVKD. CDR3 region: CAISGTGGDEKLFF. Here the CDR3 DNA reads TGTGCCATCAGTGGGACAGGGGGGGATGAAAAACTGTTTTTT.

The chain carries TRBV7-9 and TRBJ2-3; the D is unclear. The length of the CDR3 is 14 residues. V lost 1 base, J lost 5 bases, and 10 bases lay in between. Germline lookup yields CDR1 SEHNR and CDR2 FQNEAQ (reference sequence). CDR3 nucleotide sequence: TGTGCCAGCAGCTTAGTACGGACCGGAGATACGCAGTATTTT. It is translated as CASSLVRTGDTQYF.

V gene TRBV30 combines with J gene TRBJ2-7; 7 bases map to TRBD1. CDR3 length equals 14 residues. CDR1 and CDR2 (germline): GTSNPN, SVGIG (reference sequence). V trimming: 4 bases; J trimming: 7 bases; junction bases outside the gene matches: 13. The CDR3 is CAWTRGHIPWEQYF. CDR3 DNA: TGTGCCTGGACTAGGGGGCATATTCCCTGGGAGCAGTACTTC.

This clone was detected once. The chain links TRBV5-4 to TRBJ1-5, with no clear D. Germline CDR1 SGHNT, CDR2 YYREEE (reference sequence). V was clipped by 0 bases and J by 7 bases, with 5 bases between them. The CDR3 consists of 12 residues. DNA for the CDR3: TGTGCCAGCAGCTTGGATAAGCAGCCCCAGCATTTT. This translates into CASSLDKQPQHF.

The rearrangement links TRBV2 to TRBJ2-7, with no clear D. V lost 4 bases and J 0 bases, leaving 13 bases between the germline ends. This CDR3 spans 15 amino acids. Per germline, CDR1 SNHLY and CDR2 FYNNEI. The CDR3 reads CASSAVAYTSYEQYF. The DNA of the CDR3 is TGTGCCAGCAGTGCAGTGGCTTACACCTCCTACGAGCAGTACTTC.

The chain is built from TRBV5-6 and TRBJ1-3; no firm D call. In germline, CDR1 is SGHDT, CDR2 YYEEEE. Trimming took 1 base from V and 0 from J, leaving 14 bases between them. The CDR3 has 17 amino acids. The CDR3 loop reads CASSLRALHGSGNTIYF. CDR3 nucleotide sequence: TGTGCCAGCAGCTTGCGGGCCCTTCACGGCTCTGGAAACACCATATATTTT.

The CDR3 loop is CAIGVSDRGAYEQYF. In DNA, the CDR3 is TGTGCCATCGGGGTTTCCGACAGGGGGGCCTACGAGCAGTACTTC. This chain joins TRBV10-3 and TRBJ2-7; 9 positions match TRBD1. CDR1 is ENHRY, CDR2 SYGVKD, per germline. CDR3 length: 15 amino acids. With 8 bases clipped from V and 2 bases from J, the junction kept 10 bases outside the gene matches.

Note on this clone: Since a much larger clone is just one base distant, this may be a read error. In the same sample, other DNA sequences code for this CDR3. The V call is TRBV2, the J call TRBJ1-1; D gene unclear. Trimming cost V 6 bases and J 0 bases, with 2 bases left between them. This CDR3 is built from 11 residues. Germline V gene lookup returns CDR1 SNHLY and CDR2 FYNNEI. CDR3 loop: CASRMNTEAFF. In DNA, the CDR3 is TGTGCCAGCAGGATGAACACTGAAGCTTTCTTT.

This clone was seen only once. This sequence joins TRBV6-1 and TRBJ1-1; 8 bases agree with TRBD1. The length of the CDR3 is 13 residues. The V and J ends lost 5 bases and 11 bases, in that order; junction bases with no gene match: 10. The germline V gene encodes CDR1 MNHNS and CDR2 SASEGT. CDR3 residues: CASSPTGTGNAFF. Written as DNA, the CDR3 is TGTGCCAGCAGTCCGACGGGGACAGGTAACGCTTTCTTT.

Worth noting for this clone: Distinct nucleotide sequences in the sample also encode this CDR3. The gene calls are TRBV7-9 and TRBJ1-1, with TRBD1 matching 7 bases. The CDR3 is made up of 15 amino acids. Per the germline V gene, CDR1 is SEHNR and CDR2 is FQNEAQ (reference sequence). V shed 3 bases and J 3 bases; nucleotides not matched to a gene: 7. CDR3 nucleotides: TGTGCCAGCAGCTTGGGAGGGGGCAGAGACACTGAAGCTTTCTTT. Translation: CASSLGGGRDTEAFF.

The CDR3 sequence is CASSESSQRGNEQFF. The CDR3 nucleotides are TGCGCCAGCAGTGAGTCTTCCCAGCGGGGTAATGAGCAGTTCTTC. The chain uses TRBV10-1 and TRBJ2-1, with TRBD2 identical over 7 bases. J lost 7 bases, V lost 0 bases, and 6 bases had no gene match. This CDR3 region has 15 residues. Germline-derived CDR1 and CDR2 are WNHNN and SYGVQD (reference sequence).

This clone occurred once. The chain joins TRBV6-6 to TRBJ2-2; the D gene is possibly TRBD1 (5 bases). CDR1 MNHNY and CDR2 SVGAGI come from the germline V gene (reference sequence). The CDR3 length is 13 residues. V was cut by 4 bases and J by 2 bases, with 5 bases left in between. DNA of the CDR3: TGTGCCAGCAGTTGGACAAACACCGGGGAGCTGTTTTTT. Its translation: CASSWTNTGELFF.